This TCR beta chain was captured by sequencing in a study of T cell responses to AZD1222 COVID-19 vaccine. Germline CDR1 LNHDA, CDR2 SQIVND (reference sequence). CDR3 length equals 16 residues. The V and J ends lost 3 bases and 0 bases, in that order; junction bases with no gene match: 6. Study-level findings and limits: Repertoire sampling was restricted to post-peak T cell response timepoints. Dominant CD4 TCR responses targeted spike regions 160-218 and 743-854.

Of note for this clone: The antigen remains undetermined.

Measured with immunoSEQ multiplex PCR; TCRdb has only the in-frame clones, and not every one. The table lists tens of thousands of clones, 87% of them singletons. The chain uses TRBV19 and TRBJ1-1; 8 bases agree with TRBD1. The source was peripheral blood, collected 28 days after the second AZD1222 dose. This TCR came from an adult who received the AZD1222 COVID-19 vaccine. CDR3 DNA sequence: TGTGCCAGTAGTATCCGGACAGGGTTGATGAACACTGAAGCTTTCTTT. Amino acids: CASSIRTGLMNTEAFF. The full variable domain, with the rest looked up from reference TRBV19 and TRBJ1-1, is DGGITQSPKYLFRKEGQNVTLSCEQNLNHDAMYWYRQDPGQGLRLIYYSQIVNDFQKGDIAEGYSVSREKKESFPLTVTSAQKNPTAFYLCASSIRTGLMNTEAFFGQGTRLTVV.